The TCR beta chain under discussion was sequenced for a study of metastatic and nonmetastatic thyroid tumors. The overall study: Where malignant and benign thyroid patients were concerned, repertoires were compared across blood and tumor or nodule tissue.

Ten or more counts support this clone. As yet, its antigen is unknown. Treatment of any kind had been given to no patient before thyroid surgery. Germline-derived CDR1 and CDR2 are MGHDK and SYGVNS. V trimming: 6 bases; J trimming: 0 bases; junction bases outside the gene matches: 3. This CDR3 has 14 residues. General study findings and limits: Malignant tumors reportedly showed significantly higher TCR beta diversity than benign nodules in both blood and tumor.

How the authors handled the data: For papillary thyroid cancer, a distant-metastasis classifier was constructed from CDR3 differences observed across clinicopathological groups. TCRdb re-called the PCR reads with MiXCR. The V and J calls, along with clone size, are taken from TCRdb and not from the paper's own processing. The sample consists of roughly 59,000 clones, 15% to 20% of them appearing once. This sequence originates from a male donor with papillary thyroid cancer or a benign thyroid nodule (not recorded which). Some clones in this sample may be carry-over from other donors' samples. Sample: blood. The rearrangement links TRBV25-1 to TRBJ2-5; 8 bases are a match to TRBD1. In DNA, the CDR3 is TGTGCCAGCAGGGACAGGGCCGACCAAGAGACCCAGTACTTC. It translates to CASRDRADQETQYF.